The clone carrying this TCR beta chain has at least ten counts. Its antigen is currently unknown. These data belong to a study of T-cell reconstitution after alpha-beta-depleted transplantation in children. Points from the study as a whole: Fresh T-cell production supplied most of the T-cell counts and diversity seen one year after transplant. In patients about two months after transplant, alpha-beta T cells reportedly arose from several hundred expanded graft clones. Surviving recipient T cells and intrathymic progenitors accounted for some patients' high TCRbeta diversity at day 60.

Per the germline V gene, CDR1 is KGHSH and CDR2 is LQKENI. The V and J ends lost 2 bases and 2 bases respectively, with 15 bases between them. CDR3 length: 16 residues. The TCRbeta library was prepared with unique molecular identifiers. TCRdb re-derived calls from the PCR reads in MiXCR, one entry per CDR3 protein. The table has about 98,000 distinct CDR3 sequences, approximately 6% seen once. The material was PBMCs, mostly from graft donor cells, obtained 60 days after TCRalphabeta/CD19-depleted stem cell transplant. The receptor comes from a female patient aged 2-9 years who had a stem cell transplant for Fanconi anemia, so the T cells may come from the graft donor. The V call is TRBV18, the J call TRBJ2-5; D remains unclear. The CDR3 nucleotides read TGTGCCAGCTCACCATTTATCTGGGATGGGCAAGAGACCCAGTACTTC. Its protein product is CASSPFIWDGQETQYF.